Presented here are 25 T cell receptor beta chains from one specimen sequenced in a study of cytomegalovirus exposure and HLA in healthy donors. The PCR had 60 Vbeta and 13 Jbeta primers. The repertoire was sequenced with immunoSEQ multiplex PCR; TCRdb's copy has only in-frame clones and lacks some. The data show around 270,000 clones, about four fifths seen once. Sequenced input: PBMCs. The receptor set was obtained from a girl aged 2 to 9 in good health and CMV-seronegative.

V gene TRBV12-5 combines with J gene TRBJ1-2; possibly TRBD1 for D (6 bases). V lost 5 bases, J lost 7 bases, and 17 bases lay in between. Germline lookup yields CDR1 LGHNT and CDR2 FRNRAP. This CDR3 spans 14 amino acids. As DNA, the CDR3 is TGTGCTAGTGGTCTAAGAGACAGGTTTCTTGGCTACACCTTC. This encodes CASGLRDRFLGYTF. Based on the CDR3 plus reference TRBV12-5 and TRBJ1-2, the full variable domain is DARVTQTPRHKVTEMGQEVTMRCQPILGHNTVFWYRQTMMQGLELLAYFRNRAPLDDSGMPKDRFSAEMPDATLATLKIQPSEPRDSAVYFCASGLRDRFLGYTFGSGTRLTVV.

CDR3: CASSIEAGDQPQHF. CDR3 DNA sequence: TGTGCCAGTAGTATAGAGGCAGGGGATCAGCCCCAGCATTTT. The chain couples TRBV19 to TRBJ1-5; D may be TRBD1 (6 bases). The CDR3 has 14 amino acids. Per germline, CDR1 LNHDA and CDR2 SQIVND (reference sequence). V lost 0 bases and J 5 bases, leaving 8 bases between the germline ends.

The V gene is TRBV28, the J gene TRBJ2-7, with 10 bases matching TRBD1. The junction had 2 bases not matched to a gene; V was cut back by 10 bases and J by 2 bases. The CDR3 is 12 amino acids. CDR1 is MDHEN and CDR2 is SYDVKM in the germline V gene. CDR3 in amino acids: CAIGQGAYEQYF. CDR3 nucleotide sequence: TGTGCCATAGGACAGGGGGCCTACGAGCAGTACTTC.

This clone has more than one count but fewer than ten. One junction end does not reproduce the germline sequence, and a read error may be involved. The chain joins TRBV7-9 to TRBJ2-7; 7 bases fit TRBD1. The CDR3 runs to 15 residues. Germline assignment: CDR1 SEHNR and CDR2 FQNEAQ (reference sequence). CDR3 DNA: TGTTCCAGCAGCCCTTTAGAGGGGGCCATCCACGAGCAGTACTTC. This translates into CSSSPLEGAIHEQYF.

The chain is built from TRBV7-6 and TRBJ2-3; 9 bases are shared with TRBD2. V lost 3 bases and J lost 2; bases outside the gene matches: 3. The germline V gene has CDR1 SGHVS and CDR2 FNYEAQ. There are 15 residues in the CDR3. The CDR3 coding sequence is TGTGCCAGCAGCTTGACTAGCGGTAACACAGATACGCAGTATTTT. This codes for CASSLTSGNTDTQYF.

The V and J genes are TRBV6-5 and TRBJ1-5; no clear D gene. From germline, CDR1 is MNHEY and CDR2 SVGAGI. Between the trimmed V and J ends, which lost 3 bases and 1 base, there was a span of 4 bases. The CDR3 covers 13 residues. The CDR3 nucleotides are TGTGCCAGCAGTTATGGCAGCAATCAGCCCCAGCATTTT. Protein sequence: CASSYGSNQPQHF.

This clone was counted a few times. The chain couples TRBV6-6 to TRBJ2-5, with a weak D call TRBD2 (6 bases). V shed 5 bases and J shed 5 bases, with 12 bases lying between them. CDR3 length: 13 amino acids. CDR1 MNHNY and CDR2 SVGAGI come from the germline V gene (reference sequence). The CDR3 region is CASSPGDPETQYF. DNA for the CDR3: TGTGCCAGCAGTCCGGGAGACCCTGAGACCCAGTACTTC.

This chain uses TRBV5-4 with TRBJ1-6; D is uncertain. From germline, CDR1 is SGHNT and CDR2 YYREEE (reference sequence). Trimming left V 1 base short and J 5 bases short, with 7 bases between. This CDR3 has 14 amino acids. As DNA, the CDR3 is TGTGCCAGCAGCTTGACAAGTAATAATTCACCCCTCCACTTT. As protein: CASSLTSNNSPLHF.

The chain joins TRBV4-2 to TRBJ1-5, with 7 bases fitting TRBD1. The CDR3 extends over 15 amino acids. Germline CDR1 reads LGHNA; CDR2 reads YNFKEQ. V was pared by 8 bases and J by 2 bases, with 9 bases of the junction left unmatched. In DNA, the CDR3 is TGTGCCAGCGCGCATGGAGGGGGCGGCAATCAGCCCCAGCATTTT. It specifies CASAHGGGGNQPQHF.

This chain connects TRBV2 to TRBJ1-1; D is uncertain. Germline V gives CDR1 SNHLY, CDR2 FYNNEI. The CDR3 contains 16 residues. V lost 4 bases to trimming and J lost 11 bases, with 26 bases between them. CDR3 in DNA: TGTGCCAGCAGTGGGGCAGCACGCCTCCCGGAAGGATGGGCTTTCTTT. It is translated as CASSGAARLPEGWAFF.

The chain combines TRBV28 with TRBJ1-5; TRBD1 is a possible D gene (5 bases). The CDR3 spans 14 residues. V lost 3 bases and J lost 3, with 9 bases in between. Germline assignment: CDR1 MDHEN and CDR2 SYDVKM. The DNA of the CDR3 is TGTGCCAGCAGTTTTAGACAGAACAATCAGCCCCAGCATTTT. Translation gives CASSFRQNNQPQHF.

The chain is built from TRBV5-1 and TRBJ2-7, with a tentative D call TRBD2 (5 bases). Trimming shortened V by 1 base and J by 3 bases, and 5 bases separated the two germline ends. Germline CDR1 reads SGHRS; CDR2 reads YFSETQ. The CDR3 is made up of 12 amino acids. The CDR3 reads CASSLRGYEQYF. The CDR3 DNA follows: TGCGCCAGCAGCTTGCGGGGCTACGAGCAGTACTTC.

The CDR3 is CASSLGQGDTEAFF. The DNA for the CDR3 is TGTGCCAGCAGCTTAGGGCAGGGGGACACTGAAGCTTTCTTT. The gene calls are TRBV7-9 and TRBJ1-1, with 7 nucleotides matching TRBD1. The CDR3 is 14 residues long. The J segment lost 3 bases and the V segment lost 1 base, leaving 2 bases of the junction unmatched. CDR1 is SEHNR and CDR2 is FQNEAQ in the germline V gene (reference sequence). Combining the CDR3 with reference TRBV7-9 and TRBJ1-1 gives the whole variable domain DTGVSQNPRHKITKRGQNVTFRCDPISEHNRLYWYRQTLGQGPEFLTYFQNEAQLEKSRLLSDRFSAERPKGSFSTLEIQRTEQGDSAMYLCASSLGQGDTEAFFGQGTRLTVV.

The gene calls are TRBV5-1 and TRBJ1-4; D remains ambiguous. Germline V lookup: CDR1 SGHRS, CDR2 YFSETQ. CDR3 length equals 15 residues. Trimming shortened V by 2 bases and J by 7 bases, and 15 bases separated the two germline ends. As DNA, the CDR3 is TGCGCCAGCAGCTTCGCGGGGAGTAGTGGTGAAAAACTGTTTTTT. It translates to CASSFAGSSGEKLFF.

The chain has TRBV5-4 and TRBJ2-3; TRBD2 matches 7 bases. The CDR3 extends over 15 amino acids. Losses at the gene ends were 2 bases for V and 3 bases for J; bases not matched to a gene: 6. CDR1 is SGHNT and CDR2 is YYREEE in the germline V gene (reference sequence). CDR3 in amino acids: CASSFREVLTDTQYF. DNA for the CDR3: TGTGCCAGCAGCTTCCGGGAGGTTTTGACAGATACGCAGTATTTT.

The chain uses TRBV19 and TRBJ1-4, with TRBD1 as a possible D gene (5 bases). CDR3 size: 19 residues. Trimming shortened V by 4 bases and J by 0 bases, and 21 bases separated the two germline ends. Germline loops: CDR1 LNHDA, CDR2 SQIVND (reference sequence). The DNA of the CDR3 is TGTGCCAGTAGTACGGGATCGGGGGTCGGGTATGCAACTAATGAAAAACTGTTTTTT. Protein sequence: CASSTGSGVGYATNEKLFF.

This chain's CDR3 is CASSITGSTDTQYF. The CDR3 bases are TGTGCCAGTAGTATCACGGGAAGCACAGATACGCAGTATTTT. The chain combines TRBV19 with TRBJ2-3; tentative D call: TRBD2 (5 bases). Trimming shortened V by 3 bases and J by 0 bases, and 7 bases separated the two germline ends. In germline, CDR1 is LNHDA, CDR2 SQIVND (reference sequence). The length of the CDR3 is 14 residues. The variable domain in full, with the rest retrieved from reference TRBV19 and TRBJ2-3, is DGGITQSPKYLFRKEGQNVTLSCEQNLNHDAMYWYRQDPGQGLRLIYYSQIVNDFQKGDIAEGYSVSREKKESFPLTVTSAQKNPTAFYLCASSITGSTDTQYFGPGTRLTVL.

This chain uses TRBV2 with TRBJ2-3; the D gene is possibly TRBD2 (6 bases). Deletions cut 3 bases from V and 3 bases from J, with 16 bases between. The CDR3 contains 16 residues. Looked up from germline, CDR1 is SNHLY and CDR2 is FYNNEI. CDR3: CASSDVGGIGTDTQYF. The DNA for the CDR3 is TGTGCCAGCAGTGACGTTGGGGGGATCGGAACAGATACGCAGTATTTT.

The chain couples TRBV4-2 to TRBJ2-2; 8 bases match TRBD1. Trimming removed 1 base from V and 8 bases from J; junction bases left unmatched: 6. From germline, CDR1 is LGHNA and CDR2 YNFKEQ. This CDR3 is built from 15 residues. The CDR3 sequence: CASSQVGTGAGELFF. In nucleotides, the CDR3 is TGTGCCAGCAGCCAAGTTGGGACAGGTGCGGGGGAGCTGTTTTTT.

J is TRBJ1-6 and V is TRBV6-5; tentatively, D is TRBD1 (5 bases). Germline values: CDR1 MNHEY, CDR2 SVGAGI. The CDR3 contains 16 residues. The ends were cut back, 0 bases at V and 1 base at J, with 7 bases in the middle. CDR3 in DNA: TGTGCCAGCAGTTACTCGGGGGGTTCCTATAATTCACCCCTCCACTTT. Its translation: CASSYSGGSYNSPLHF.

The rearrangement joins TRBV28 to TRBJ2-7; 8 nucleotides agree with TRBD1. Germline V CDR1 and CDR2: MDHEN, SYDVKM. Unmatched junction bases numbered 12, after V lost 6 bases and J lost 5 bases. This CDR3 comprises 15 residues. CDR3 sequence (DNA): TGTGCCAGCAGGACACCTCAGGGGGCGCGAAACGAGCAGTACTTC. Amino acids: CASRTPQGARNEQYF.

This clone was detected only a few times. The CDR3 sequence is CASSLWGEAFF. The CDR3 DNA reads as TGTGCCAGCAGCTTGTGGGGCGAGGCTTTCTTT. The chain recombines TRBV5-6 with TRBJ1-1, with D perhaps matching TRBD1 (5 bases). CDR1 is SGHDT and CDR2 is YYEEEE in the germline V gene. V lost 1 base and J lost 11, with 9 bases in between. This CDR3 is built from 11 residues.

The V call is TRBV19, the J call TRBJ2-5; perhaps TRBD2 as D (5 bases). Looked up from germline, CDR1 is LNHDA and CDR2 is SQIVND (reference sequence). V lost 10 bases to trimming and J lost 4 bases, with 10 bases between them. This CDR3 spans 11 amino acids. DNA of the CDR3: TGTGCCACCAATCGGGGAGAGACCCAGTACTTC. It encodes CATNRGETQYF.

This clone occurred once. CDR3: CASGDWTSQETQYF. For the CDR3, the DNA is TGTGCCAGCGGGGACTGGACTAGTCAAGAGACCCAGTACTTC. This chain uses TRBV2 with TRBJ2-5; 7 bases map to TRBD2. Per the germline V gene, CDR1 is SNHLY and CDR2 is FYNNEI. The CDR3 consists of 14 residues. Trimming cost V 8 bases and J 2 bases; bases outside gene matches: 8.

The rearrangement joins TRBV5-4 to TRBJ1-6, with D maybe TRBD1 (5 bases). CDR3 length: 15 residues. Germline CDR1 reads SGHNT; CDR2 reads YYREEE (reference sequence). The germline V and J ends were trimmed by 1 base and 10 bases, with 15 bases remaining between them. The CDR3 nucleotides read TGTGCCAGCAGCTTGTCAGGCCAGGGCCAATCACCCCTCCACTTT. Translated: CASSLSGQGQSPLHF.